The 9 T cell receptor beta chains below all came from one sample that was sequenced in a study of cytomegalovirus exposure and HLA in healthy donors. Profiled with immunoSEQ multiplex PCR; TCRdb holds only in-frame clones, not every one. The repertoire consists of around 180,000 clones, with roughly 84% occurring once and the leading ten covering less than 8.5%. The source material was PBMCs. The receptor source for this set is a man aged 18 to 30 in good health and CMV-seropositive.

The genes are TRBV4-3 and TRBJ2-1, with 7 bases matching TRBD2. The V segment lost 0 bases and the J segment 4 bases; nucleotides outside the gene matches: 6. Germline CDR1 LGHNA, CDR2 YSLEER. This CDR3 region has 16 residues. The CDR3 DNA follows: TGCGCCAGCAGCCAAGAGGTCTGGGAGGGATACAATGAGCAGTTCTTC. Amino acids: CASSQEVWEGYNEQFF.

This chain links TRBV4-3 with TRBJ2-1; 9 nucleotides agree with TRBD1. The germline CDR1 and CDR2 sequences are LGHNA and YSLEER. The V and J ends lost 8 bases and 2 bases, in that order; junction bases with no gene match: 4. The CDR3 is made up of 14 amino acids. The DNA for the CDR3 is TGCGCCAGCCGGAGGGACAGGGCCTACAATGAGCAGTTCTTC. Translating gives CASRRDRAYNEQFF.

A single count supports this clone. This chain links TRBV19 with TRBJ2-7; D possibly corresponds to TRBD1 (6 bases). V lost 5 bases, J lost 6 bases, and 17 bases lay in between. Germline CDR1 reads LNHDA; CDR2 reads SQIVND (reference sequence). This CDR3 contains 14 residues. This CDR3 reads CASSPLQGIGEQYF. CDR3 nucleotides: TGTGCCAGTAGTCCGCTCCAGGGGATCGGCGAGCAGTACTTC. Full variable domain (remainder filled in from reference TRBV19 and TRBJ2-7): DGGITQSPKYLFRKEGQNVTLSCEQNLNHDAMYWYRQDPGQGLRLIYYSQIVNDFQKGDIAEGYSVSREKKESFPLTVTSAQKNPTAFYLCASSPLQGIGEQYFGPGTRLTVT.

The chain has TRBV27 and TRBJ2-7; D is unclear. From germline, CDR1 is MNHEY and CDR2 SMNVEV (reference sequence). The CDR3 is 14 residues long. The ends were cut back, 4 bases at V and 0 bases at J, with 10 bases in the middle. The CDR3 coding sequence is TGTGCCAGCAGTTCGTCCACGAGCTCCTACGAGCAGTACTTC. It is translated as CASSSSTSSYEQYF.

This clone has only one observation. The V and J genes are TRBV6-6 and TRBJ1-1; 7 nucleotides match TRBD1. The V segment lost 2 bases and the J segment 3 bases; nucleotides outside the gene matches: 6. The CDR3 totals 15 residues. Germline lookup yields CDR1 MNHNY and CDR2 SVGAGI (reference sequence). The CDR3 sequence: CASSYTRGTDTEAFF. CDR3 in DNA: TGTGCCAGCAGTTACACCAGGGGGACGGACACTGAAGCTTTCTTT.

The chain employs TRBV7-9 and TRBJ1-2, with 11 bases matching TRBD1. From germline, CDR1 is SEHNR and CDR2 FQNEAQ (reference sequence). V lost 0 bases, J lost 6 bases, and 6 bases stayed unmatched. This CDR3 has 16 residues. CDR3 in amino acids: CASSLAVGQGANGYTF. CDR3 coding DNA: TGTGCCAGCAGCTTAGCCGTTGGACAGGGGGCGAATGGCTACACCTTC.

Details on this clone: A much larger clone lies a single base off, so this may be a read error. The chain links TRBV7-3 to TRBJ2-3; 10 positions match TRBD2. Losses at the gene ends were 5 bases for V and 1 base for J; bases not matched to a gene: 3. The germline V gene encodes CDR1 SGHTA and CDR2 FQGTGA. The CDR3 is 15 amino acids. CDR3 loop: CASSPGTSGTDTQYF. CDR3 sequence (DNA): TGTGCCAGCAGCCCCGGGACTAGCGGCACAGATACGCAGTATTTT.

This sequence joins TRBV2 and TRBJ2-5; D is ambiguous. The germline gives CDR1 SNHLY, CDR2 FYNNEI. V was pared by 6 bases and J by 5 bases, with 4 bases between. CDR3 length: 10 residues. Written as DNA, the CDR3 is TGTGCCAGCAGACGGGAGACCCAGTACTTC. This translates into CASRRETQYF.

This chain uses TRBV4-1 with TRBJ1-2, with 7 nucleotides matching TRBD1. V lost 4 bases, J lost 0 bases, and 11 bases stayed unmatched. From germline, CDR1 is MGHRA and CDR2 YSYEKL. The CDR3 runs 17 residues. The CDR3: CASSPGTEYLANYGYTF. The CDR3 DNA reads as TGCGCCAGCAGCCCAGGGACAGAATATCTAGCTAACTATGGCTACACCTTC.